The 24 T cell receptor beta chains reported below all come from one sample, sequenced in a study of sequential checkpoint blockade in melanoma. Assay used: immunoSEQ multiplex PCR; TCRdb lists only in-frame clones, some missing. The sample holds around 13,000 clones, about 80% seen once. Indicated treatment: randomized to nivolumab then ipilimumab (arm A) or the reverse (arm B). This sample comprised CD8+ T cells sorted from blood (inferred from file names), obtained from a patient given nivolumab and ipilimumab in sequence. These receptors came from a human donor with melanoma.

The rearrangement uses TRBV19 and TRBJ1-1; weak D call: TRBD1 (5 bases). Germline loops: CDR1 LNHDA, CDR2 SQIVND (reference sequence). This CDR3 comprises 13 residues. The CDR3 protein is CALRGGPHTEAFF. The CDR3 nucleotides read TGTGCACTGCGCGGGGGACCTCACACTGAAGCTTTCTTT.

V usage is TRBV2 and J usage is TRBJ1-2; TRBD1 might be the D (6 bases). This CDR3 is built from 17 residues. The ends were cut back, 0 bases at V and 2 bases at J, with 16 bases in the middle. The V gene's germline CDR1 is SNHLY and CDR2 FYNNEI. CDR3 in DNA: TGTGCCAGCAGTGAAGCGCTGGACAGCATCCAGAACTATGGCTACACCTTC. This encodes CASSEALDSIQNYGYTF.

This clone showed up just a few times. The chain joins TRBV19 to TRBJ2-7; 11 bases match TRBD1. The CDR3 contains 15 residues. The germline CDR1 and CDR2 sequences are LNHDA and SQIVND (reference sequence). The V gene end was trimmed by 6 bases and the J gene end by 4 bases; junction bases not matched to a gene: 8. CDR3 in amino acids: CASSFTGTGGYEQYF. The DNA of the CDR3 is TGTGCCAGTAGCTTCACCGGGACAGGGGGATACGAGCAGTACTTC.

The chain combines TRBV9 with TRBJ2-3, with D possibly being TRBD2 (6 bases). Germline values: CDR1 SGDLS, CDR2 YYNGEE. The ends were cut back, 3 bases at V and 0 bases at J, with 14 bases in the middle. CDR3 size: 16 residues. CDR3 coding DNA: TGTGCCAGCAGCGGCCGGGACTCCGGTAGCACAGATACGCAGTATTTT. Its protein is CASSGRDSGSTDTQYF. The whole variable domain, filled in from reference TRBV9 and TRBJ2-3, reads DSGVTQTPKHLITATGQRVTLRCSPRSGDLSVYWYQQSLDQGLQFLIQYYNGEERAKGNILERFSAQQFPDLHSELNLSSLELGDSALYFCASSGRDSGSTDTQYFGPGTRLTVL.

The genes are TRBV12-1 and TRBJ1-5; TRBD1 is the table's D call, not checked against the DNA. TRBV12-1 is designated a pseudogene. There are 19 residues in the CDR3. The CDR3 sequence is CASSSPDRGRSYSNQPQHF. The CDR3 bases are TGTGCCAGCAGCTCCCCCGACAGGGGGCGAAGTTATAGCAATCAGCCCCAGCATTTT.

This clone has just a few counts. The chain has TRBV7-6 and TRBJ2-1; a possible D gene is TRBD2 (6 bases). The V end lost 1 base, the J end lost 5 bases, and 18 bases lay between the germline ends. In germline, CDR1 is SGHVS, CDR2 FNYEAQ. The CDR3 sequence is 17 residues long. For the CDR3, the DNA is TGTGCCAGCAGCTTAGGAGTTACTAGCTCATACGACAATGAGCAGTTCTTC. Its translation: CASSLGVTSSYDNEQFF. The whole variable domain, filled in from reference TRBV7-6 and TRBJ2-1, reads GAGVSQSPRYKVTKRGQDVALRCDPISGHVSLYWYRQALGQGPEFLTYFNYEAQQDKSGLPNDRFSAERPEGSISTLTIQRTEQRDSAMYRCASSLGVTSSYDNEQFFGPGTRLTVL.

This clone has just one count. The V and J genes are TRBV29-1 and TRBJ1-2; 7 bases fit TRBD1. Unmatched junction bases numbered 7, after V lost 7 bases and J lost 2 bases. Germline CDR1 is SQVTM and CDR2 is ANQGSEA. The CDR3 has 13 residues. DNA for the CDR3: TGCAGCGCCCGGGACAGAAACAACTATGGCTACACCTTC. It is translated as CSARDRNNYGYTF.

This clone was counted only a few times. At one boundary the junction diverges from the germline segment, which might be a read error. Other DNA sequences in the sample encode the same CDR3. This chain joins TRBV5-6 and TRBJ1-3; the D is unclear. From germline, CDR1 is SGHDT and CDR2 YYEEEE. This CDR3 is built from 11 residues. The DNA of the CDR3 is TGTGCCAGCACCTTGCTCAACACCATCTATTTT. It codes for CASTLLNTIYF.

The gene calls are TRBV19 and TRBJ2-5, with D tentatively TRBD1 (6 bases). The J call is doubtful: the DNA matches TRBJ2-7 better. This CDR3 contains 16 residues. The germline gives CDR1 LNHDA, CDR2 SQIVND (reference sequence). DNA of the CDR3: TGTGCCAGTAGTACGGGGACCGGGACAACTTCCTACGAGCAGTACTTC. Protein: CASSTGTGTTSYEQYF.

In regard to this clone: This probably arose from a read error, given a far larger clone one base away. This is likely a read error, given that the CDR3 carries no conserved phenylalanine or tryptophan at its end. This chain links TRBV5-6 with TRBJ1-3; no firm D call. In germline, CDR1 is SGHDT, CDR2 YYEEEE. The CDR3 length is 11 residues. Trimming left V 1 base short and J 7 bases short, with 3 bases between. CDR3: CASSLLNTIYY. CDR3 sequence (DNA): TGTGCCAGCAGCTTGCTCAACACCATATATTAT.

This clone was found once. The chain recombines TRBV28 with TRBJ2-1; the match to TRBD1 covers 9 bases. Unmatched junction bases numbered 6, after V lost 5 bases and J lost 7 bases. Germline V CDR1 and CDR2: MDHEN, SYDVKM. The CDR3 has 14 amino acids. CDR3: CASSIDRGWNEQFF. CDR3 in DNA: TGTGCCAGCAGTATCGACAGGGGGTGGAATGAGCAGTTCTTC.

The CDR3 loop reads CASSLGSTEAFF. In DNA form, the CDR3 reads TGTGCCAGCAGCTTAGGGAGCACTGAAGCTTTCTTT. The rearrangement links TRBV7-8 to TRBJ1-1; D gene uncertain. The V and J ends lost 1 base and 4 bases respectively, with 4 bases between them. This CDR3 spans 12 amino acids. Germline V gene sequence: CDR1 SGHVS, CDR2 FQNEAQ.

This chain connects TRBV9 to TRBJ2-3, with D possibly matching TRBD2 (6 bases). CDR1 and CDR2 (germline): SGDLS, YYNGEE. The CDR3 loop spans 13 amino acids. The V end lost 4 bases, the J end lost 3 bases, and 9 bases lay between the germline ends. Written as DNA, the CDR3 is TGTGCCAGCAGCATAGGAGGGACAGATACGCAGTATTTT. It codes for CASSIGGTDTQYF.

The chain couples TRBV7-9 to TRBJ2-2; perhaps TRBD2 as D (6 bases). Germline V gene data show CDR1 as SEHNR and CDR2 as FQNEAQ (reference sequence). This CDR3 has 16 residues. Trimming shortened V by 1 base and J by 0 bases, and 9 bases separated the two germline ends. This CDR3 is CASSLGGEPNTGELFF. The DNA for the CDR3 is TGTGCCAGCAGCTTAGGGGGGGAGCCGAACACCGGGGAGCTGTTTTTT. The whole variable domain, filled in from reference TRBV7-9 and TRBJ2-2, reads DTGVSQNPRHKITKRGQNVTFRCDPISEHNRLYWYRQTLGQGPEFLTYFQNEAQLEKSRLLSDRFSAERPKGSFSTLEIQRTEQGDSAMYLCASSLGGEPNTGELFFGEGSRLTVL.

This clone was observed a handful of times. The chain joins TRBV29-1 to TRBJ2-2; 9 bases map to TRBD1. CDR3 length: 14 residues. V shed 6 bases and J 4 bases; nucleotides not matched to a gene: 6. From germline, CDR1 is SQVTM and CDR2 ANQGSEA. The CDR3 spells CSVDRGYSTGELFF. The CDR3 nucleotides read TGCAGCGTGGACAGGGGTTATAGCACCGGGGAGCTGTTTTTT.

V is TRBV27 and J is TRBJ2-2; D may be TRBD1 (5 bases). Trimming took off 5 bases at V and 5 bases at J, with 12 bases between the two ends. The CDR3 consists of 14 residues. CDR1 is MNHEY, CDR2 SMNVEV, per germline (reference sequence). The CDR3 spells CASSPRPGTGELFF. CDR3 DNA sequence: TGTGCCAGCAGTCCCCGTCCAGGGACCGGGGAGCTGTTTTTT.

The gene calls are TRBV29-1 and TRBJ2-7, with D tentatively TRBD2 (5 bases). The CDR3 covers 12 residues. The V end was cut by 7 bases, the J end by 0 bases, with 10 bases between. Germline V gene data show CDR1 as SQVTM and CDR2 as ANQGSEA. CDR3 DNA: TGCAGCGCTTTGACTAACTCCTACGAGCAGTACTTC. Translation gives CSALTNSYEQYF.

This clone appeared a few times. The chain recombines TRBV6-6 with TRBJ2-1; D unresolved. Trimming took 10 bases from V and 2 from J, leaving 15 bases between them. The CDR3 covers 14 residues. Per the germline V gene, CDR1 is MNHNY and CDR2 is SVGAGI (reference sequence). The CDR3 protein is CATSEAVPYNEQFF. For the CDR3, the DNA is TGTGCCACCTCAGAGGCGGTCCCCTACAATGAGCAGTTCTTC.

The CDR3 nucleotides read TGTGCCAGCAGTCCACCCCGGGACAGTGCCGAGCAGTACTTC. Its translation: CASSPPRDSAEQYF. This sequence joins TRBV6-5 and TRBJ2-7, with 7 nucleotides matching TRBD1. Germline CDR1 reads MNHEY; CDR2 reads SVGAGI. This CDR3 is built from 14 residues. V was clipped by 5 bases and J by 6 bases; unmatched bases: 10.

The CDR3, as DNA: TGTGCCAGCAGCTTACTAGTAACGAACACTGAAGCTTTCTTT. Translation: CASSLLVTNTEAFF. The rearrangement joins TRBV11-2 to TRBJ1-1; D is undetermined. Trimming pared 2 bases from V and 1 base from J, leaving 8 bases between. Germline-derived CDR1 and CDR2 are SGHAT and FQNNGV. This CDR3 has 14 amino acids.

This sequence joins TRBV5-1 and TRBJ2-7; 10 bases map to TRBD1. CDR3 length: 15 amino acids. V shed 4 bases, J shed 5 bases, and the junction held 9 bases outside the gene matches. Looked up from germline, CDR1 is SGHRS and CDR2 is YFSETQ. CDR3 DNA sequence: TGCGCCAGCAGCCCGACCGGGACAGGGGCCCACGAGCAGTACTTC. It specifies CASSPTGTGAHEQYF.

The chain recombines TRBV19 with TRBJ2-1; 15 nucleotides line up with TRBD2. V trimming: 9 bases; J trimming: 7 bases; junction bases outside the gene matches: 1. CDR1 and CDR2 from the germline V gene are LNHDA and SQIVND (reference sequence). This CDR3 comprises 13 residues. Written as DNA, the CDR3 is TGTGCCAGCGGGACTAGCGGGGGGAATGAGCAGTTCTTC. It yields the protein CASGTSGGNEQFF.

This clone was seen once. This chain links TRBV19 with TRBJ2-2, with a tentative D call TRBD1 (5 bases). The CDR3 is 16 residues long. Trimming stripped 5 bases from V and 2 bases from J, with 15 bases between. The germline V gene encodes CDR1 LNHDA and CDR2 SQIVND (reference sequence). The CDR3 sequence is CASSPNDRENTGELFF. The CDR3 DNA sequence: TGTGCCAGTAGTCCCAACGACAGAGAAAACACCGGGGAGCTGTTTTTT.

J is TRBJ2-7 and V is TRBV13, with D maybe TRBD2 (6 bases). With 5 bases removed from V and 1 base from J, the gap between germline ends came to 12 bases. The CDR3 is 14 residues long. The germline CDR1 and CDR2 sequences are PRHDT and FYEKMQ (reference sequence). The CDR3 DNA follows: TGTGCCAGCAGCGTCCGGGACTTATCCTACGAGCAGTACTTC. It specifies CASSVRDLSYEQYF.